These T cell receptor beta chains were read from a single sample in a study of CD8+ T cells in alopecia areata. The method was immunoSEQ multiplex PCR; TCRdb's version includes in-frame clones alone and lacks a portion of them. The data contain over 150,000 clones, 58% of them seen just once; the ten biggest clones take up about 5.5%. The sequencing here drew on CD4+ T cells sorted from blood, taken at week 24, from a patient treated with tofacitinib. These receptors were obtained from a human donor with alopecia areata. Each CDR3 is given with its conserved first and last residue. The D gene is left open where the match is weak. Size is omitted from some rows. Given values are once, few, many or a class for expanded clones.

>NA|NA|TRBV29-1|TRBJ1-1
CSGRANTEAFF
TGCAGCGGTCGGGCTAACACTGAAGCTTTCTTT
>NA|TRBD1|TRBV5-1|TRBJ1-2
CASSLTGTGEDYTF
TGCGCCAGCAGCCTAACCGGGACAGGGGAAGACTACACCTTC
>few|TRBD1|TRBV25-1|TRBJ2-7
CASSPAGTAVVEQYF
TGTGCCAGCAGCCCAGCCGGGACAGCCGTCGTCGAGCAGTACTTC
>NA|TRBD2|TRBV7-9|TRBJ2-3
CASSGERGRSDTQYF
TGTGCCAGCAGTGGAGAGCGGGGGAGATCAGATACGCAGTATTTT
>NA|TRBD1|TRBV9|TRBJ2-5
CASSPTTGAETQYF
TGTGCCAGCAGCCCAACCACAGGGGCAGAGACCCAGTACTTC
>NA|NA|TRBV4-3|TRBJ1-1
CASSQGQEGTEAFF
TGCGCCAGCAGCCAAGGACAGGAGGGCACTGAAGCTTTCTTT
>NA|NA|TRBV6-1|TRBJ2-3
CASSTQVTDTQYF
TGTGCCAGCAGCACCCAGGTTACAGATACGCAGTATTTT
>NA|NA|TRBV13|TRBJ1-4
CASSPLGGAGEKLFF
TGTGCCAGCAGCCCACTCGGGGGTGCGGGTGAAAAACTGTTTTTT
>NA|TRBD2|TRBV30|TRBJ2-7
CAWSSGREHEQYF
TGTGCCTGGAGCTCTGGGAGGGAGCACGAGCAGTACTTC
>NA|TRBD1|TRBV5-6|TRBJ1-2
CASWSPDRPNYGYTF
TGTGCCAGCTGGAGCCCGGACAGGCCCAACTATGGCTACACCTTC
>NA|NA|TRBV7-3|TRBJ2-2
CASQPGTGNTGELFF
TGTGCCAGCCAACCCGGGACCGGGAACACCGGGGAGCTGTTTTTT
>NA|TRBD1|TRBV19|TRBJ1-1
CASSKDRGLGTEAFF
TGTGCCAGTAGTAAGGACAGGGGATTGGGCACTGAAGCTTTCTTT
>NA|NA|TRBV15|TRBJ2-7
CATSRESYEQYF
TGTGCCACCAGCAGAGAAAGCTACGAGCAGTACTTC
>NA|TRBD2|TRBV30|TRBJ2-1
CAWIIGTSGSNEQFF
TGTGCCTGGATAATCGGGACTAGCGGGAGTAACGAGCAGTTCTTC
>few|NA|TRBV5-1|TRBJ2-5
CASSLEAVQETQYF
TGCGCCAGCAGCTTGGAGGCGGTCCAAGAGACCCAGTACTTC
>NA|TRBD1|TRBV6-5|TRBJ1-2
CASSYGTGANYGYTF
TGTGCCAGCAGTTACGGGACAGGGGCTAACTATGGCTACACCTTC
>NA|NA|TRBV7-3|TRBJ1-2
CASSLTPVTGRGGYTF
TGTGCCAGCAGCTTAACGCCCGTTACAGGGAGAGGCGGCTACACCTTC
>few|NA|TRBV4-3|TRBJ1-1
CASSSQVWNTEAFF
TGCGCCAGCAGCTCACAGGTCTGGAACACTGAAGCTTTCTTT
>NA|TRBD1|TRBV29-1|TRBJ1-2
CSVAPLQGNYGYTF
TGCAGCGTCGCCCCCCTACAGGGGAACTATGGCTACACCTTC
>NA|NA|TRBV4-3|TRBJ1-5
CASSQDIRVDQPQHF
TGCGCCAGCAGCCAAGATATTAGGGTTGATCAGCCCCAGCATTTT
>NA|NA|TRBV7-2|TRBJ2-5
CASSLSAREETQYF
TGTGCCAGCAGCTTATCGGCCAGAGAAGAGACCCAGTACTTC
>NA|TRBD1|TRBV30|TRBJ1-2
CAWSPQGAGGYTF
TGTGCCTGGAGCCCCCAGGGGGCTGGTGGCTACACCTTC
>NA|TRBD1|TRBV6-6|TRBJ1-2
CASSYGPYRGHGYTF
TGTGCCAGCAGTTACGGACCCTACAGGGGCCATGGCTACACCTTC
>NA|TRBD1|TRBV4-1|TRBJ2-7
CASSLRWDSSYEQYF
TGCGCCAGCAGCCTTCGATGGGACAGCTCCTACGAGCAGTACTTC
>NA|NA|TRBV28|TRBJ2-7
CAIKSREPYEQYF
TGTGCCATTAAATCCAGGGAGCCCTACGAGCAGTACTTC
>NA|TRBD1|TRBV30|TRBJ1-2
CAWRTQGRYGYTF
TGTGCCTGGCGAACACAGGGGCGCTATGGCTACACCTTC